This paragraph covers one T cell receptor (beta chain) sequence. The sample comes from a study of T cell changes during pregnancy in multiple sclerosis. The repertoire was sequenced with immunoSEQ multiplex PCR; TCRdb's copy has only in-frame clones and lacks some. In the table there are some 85,000 clones, over 90% of which are singletons. The germline CDR1 and CDR2 sequences are LNHDA and SQIVND (reference sequence). CDR3 size: 14 residues. V shed 6 bases and J 5 bases; nucleotides not matched to a gene: 4. Sequencing used peripheral blood, obtained in the second trimester of pregnancy. The source of this sequence is a female donor with multiple sclerosis, enrolled in a pregnancy study. V and J are TRBV19 and TRBJ2-1, with TRBD2 matching over 10 bases. CDR3 amino acids: CASSPGLADNEQFF. For the CDR3, the DNA is TGTGCCAGTAGCCCCGGACTAGCGGACAATGAGCAGTTCTTC.